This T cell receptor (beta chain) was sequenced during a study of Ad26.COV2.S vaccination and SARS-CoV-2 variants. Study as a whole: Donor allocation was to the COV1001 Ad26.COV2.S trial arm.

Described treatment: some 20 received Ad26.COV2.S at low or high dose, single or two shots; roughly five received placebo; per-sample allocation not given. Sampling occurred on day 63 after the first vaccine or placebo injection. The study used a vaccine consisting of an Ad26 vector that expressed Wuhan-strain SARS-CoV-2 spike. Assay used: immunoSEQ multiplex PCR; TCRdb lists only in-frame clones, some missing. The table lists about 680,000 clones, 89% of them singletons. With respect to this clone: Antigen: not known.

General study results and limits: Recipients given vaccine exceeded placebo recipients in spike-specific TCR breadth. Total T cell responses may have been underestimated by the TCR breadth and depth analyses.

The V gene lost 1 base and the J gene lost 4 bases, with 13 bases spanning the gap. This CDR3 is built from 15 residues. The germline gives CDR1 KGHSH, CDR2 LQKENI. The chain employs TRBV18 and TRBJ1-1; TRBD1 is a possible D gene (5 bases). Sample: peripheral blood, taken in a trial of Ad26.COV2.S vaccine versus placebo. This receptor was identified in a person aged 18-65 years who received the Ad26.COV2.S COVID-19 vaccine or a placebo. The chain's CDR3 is CASSPLKGARTEAFF. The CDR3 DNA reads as TGTGCCAGCTCACCACTGAAAGGGGCGCGCACTGAAGCTTTCTTT. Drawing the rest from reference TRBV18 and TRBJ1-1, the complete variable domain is NAGVMQNPRHLVRRRGQEARLRCSPMKGHSHVYWYRQLPEEGLKFMVYLQKENIIDESGMPKERFSAEFPKEGPSILRIQQVVRGDSAAYFCASSPLKGARTEAFFGQGTRLTVV.